This T cell receptor beta chain was sequenced in a study of OX40 agonist ivuxolimab in advanced cancers. Describing the broader study: Ivuxolimab was an agonistic, fully human IgG2 monoclonal antibody directed against OX40 (CD134), a costimulatory receptor. Intravenous ivuxolimab was administered to patients every 2 weeks at six dose levels: 0.01, 0.1, 0.3, 1.5, 3 and 10 mg/kg. The paper reports the monotherapy dose-escalation portion (N of about 54 patients) of the phase I ivuxolimab trial. Peripheral TCRbeta sequencing was intended to test whether TCR sequence diversity was altered and clonal T-cell expansion was caused by ivuxolimab. A male proportion of 82.7% and a mean age of about 60 years, ranging from 23 to 79, were recorded for the dose-escalation cohort. Partial responses occurred in three dose-escalation patients: two with cutaneous melanoma and one with hepatocellular carcinoma. Patients were allowed to have had prior anti-PD-1, anti-PD-L1 or anti-CTLA-4 therapy, and roughly 40% of the dose-escalation patients had been treated with checkpoint inhibitors. Of the roughly 52 patients in dose escalation, some 19 had hepatocellular carcinoma, about 15 had melanoma, 9 had renal cell carcinoma and 9 had head and neck cancer. Summary of the overall study and its limitations: Antigen specificity was not determined for the clonally expanded peripheral T cells. At doses of 0.1 to 3.0 mg/kg, clonal expansion of both CD4+ and CD8+ T cells in blood was seen between baseline and week 6. In the 0.1-3.0 mg/kg groups, partial responders were among the patients with the lowest normalized peripheral clonal expansion, particularly in CD8+ T cells. After ivuxolimab, CD8+ T cells had more expanded clones than CD4+ T cells on average. Low levels of normalized T-cell clonal expansion were also seen in some nonresponding patients.

To sequence the TCRbeta CDR3 region, genomic DNA was isolated from the sorted cells. TCRbeta CDR3 regions were sequenced using the immunoSEQ Assay. In its TCRdb copy, this immuneACCESS table keeps in-frame sequences only and misses some clones. Where compared with another copy, unresolved V genes explain less than half of these, and the others have no known cause. This sample holds some 70,000 clones; around 90% were observed only once. Of the sample, more than 0.85% is held by the ten largest clones. Points on this clone: Its recognized antigen is unknown. No per-base quality is available; no much larger clone lies one base away.

Patients with autoimmune disease history or receiving systemic immunosuppression were excluded from the trial. Peripheral blood for TCR sequencing was drawn from every dose cohort at baseline, at cycle 4 day 1 and at cycle 7 day 1. Samples came from an open-label, multicenter, first-in-human phase I dose-escalation trial of ivuxolimab. Adults with locally advanced or metastatic melanoma, renal cell carcinoma, hepatocellular carcinoma or head and neck squamous cell carcinoma were enrolled in the trial. Before TCR sequencing, CD4+ and CD8+ T cells were separately sorted from peripheral blood. The source material was CD4+ or CD8+ T cells sorted from blood, sampled in a trial of the OX40 agonist ivuxolimab. This receptor was taken from an adult with an advanced solid tumor such as melanoma, head and neck, liver or kidney cancer.

At the DNA level, the sequence is TGTGCCAGCAGTTTCGGGACAGGGACAGAAACTGAAGCTTTCTTT. This translates into CASSFGTGTETEAFF. The V gene is TRBV28 and the J gene is TRBJ1-1, with 9 bases aligning to TRBD1. CDR1 and CDR2 were assigned from the germline V gene as MDHEN and SYDVKM. The junction shows trimming of 3 bases on V and 5 bases on J, and the gene matches do not reach 7 bases of it. CDR3 length: 15 amino acids, cysteine to phenylalanine. This entry keeps only the CDR3 DNA: 45 bases, framed from base 1.